These 24 T cell receptor beta chains came from one sample sequenced in a study of cytotoxic CD8 clonotypes in ibrutinib-treated CLL. Using immunoSEQ multiplex PCR, the repertoire was profiled, and TCRdb retains in-frame clones only, with some absent. The profile shows fewer than 400,000 clones, roughly 71% of them singletons. Here the sequenced sample was PBMCs, taken after 36 months of ibrutinib treatment. Every receptor here comes from a human donor with chronic lymphocytic leukemia.

This clone was observed a single time. The chain carries TRBV7-6 and TRBJ2-5; 12 nucleotides agree with TRBD2. Germline-derived CDR1 and CDR2 are SGHVS and FNYEAQ. This CDR3 has 20 residues. With 0 bases clipped from V and 5 bases from J, the junction kept 16 bases outside the gene matches. Written as DNA, the CDR3 is TGTGCCAGCAGCTTAGCTCGCGGCTGGGCTAGCGGGGGGGTAACGGAGACCCAGTACTTC. Residues: CASSLARGWASGGVTETQYF.

This clone was seen once. This chain connects TRBV7-2 to TRBJ2-7, with D tentatively TRBD2 (5 bases). Trimming removed 1 base at V and 5 bases at J, with 6 bases between. Germline CDR1 SGHTA, CDR2 FQGNSA. This CDR3 is 12 amino acids long. CDR3 region: CASSLVGDEQYF. CDR3 bases: TGTGCCAGCAGCTTAGTCGGGGACGAGCAGTACTTC.

The genes are TRBV4-2 and TRBJ1-3; D not resolved. CDR3 length: 15 residues. Trimming took off 1 base at V and 3 bases at J, with 10 bases between the two ends. Germline lookup yields CDR1 LGHNA and CDR2 YNFKEQ. This chain's CDR3 is CASSQGAGIGNTIYF. Here the CDR3 DNA reads TGTGCCAGCAGCCAAGGGGCGGGGATTGGAAACACCATATATTTT.

This clone was seen more than once but under ten times. This chain links TRBV2 with TRBJ1-1, with D unresolved. CDR1 SNHLY and CDR2 FYNNEI come from the germline V gene. The CDR3 is 12 residues long. Trimming took 8 bases from V and 5 from J, leaving 12 bases between them. The CDR3 DNA sequence: TGTGCCAGCCCCGGACGGAGGACTGAAGCTTTCTTT. Its protein is CASPGRRTEAFF.

CDR3 sequence (DNA): TGTGCCAGCAGCCCTGGACAGGGGGGCCTCACTGAAGCTTTCTTT. Translated, it gives CASSPGQGGLTEAFF. The chain has TRBV5-4 and TRBJ1-1; 10 bases fit TRBD1. V lost 4 bases to trimming and J lost 4 bases; unmatched junction nucleotides: 7. The length of the CDR3 is 15 residues. CDR1 and CDR2 (germline): SGHNT, YYREEE (reference sequence).

This chain uses TRBV5-1 with TRBJ2-7, with TRBD2 as a possible D gene (6 bases). Looked up from germline, CDR1 is SGHRS and CDR2 is YFSETQ. CDR3 size: 16 residues. V lost 4 bases and J lost 2, with 19 bases in between. CDR3 amino acids: CASSRWRGQHTYEQYF. DNA for the CDR3: TGCGCCAGCAGCCGGTGGCGGGGCCAACATACCTACGAGCAGTACTTC.

The genes are TRBV19 and TRBJ2-3; a weak D match, TRBD1 (5 bases). V lost 4 bases to trimming and J lost 2 bases, with 22 bases between them. Germline CDR1 LNHDA, CDR2 SQIVND (reference sequence). This CDR3 has 18 residues. CDR3 protein: CASSTQGTRVWDTDTQYF. For the CDR3, the DNA is TGTGCCAGTAGTACTCAGGGAACCAGGGTGTGGGACACAGATACGCAGTATTTT.

The genes are TRBV19 and TRBJ2-2, with unresolved D. The CDR3 length is 13 residues. The V gene lost 6 bases and the J gene lost 4 bases, with 9 bases spanning the gap. In germline, CDR1 is LNHDA, CDR2 SQIVND (reference sequence). The CDR3 loop reads CASSPFITGELFF. CDR3 coding DNA: TGTGCCAGTAGCCCTTTCATCACCGGGGAGCTGTTTTTT.

V and J are TRBV7-9 and TRBJ1-1, with D possibly TRBD1 on 6 matching bases. The CDR3 is made up of 15 amino acids. V was cut by 7 bases and J by 1 base, with 16 bases left in between. The germline V gene encodes CDR1 SEHNR and CDR2 FQNEAQ (reference sequence). The DNA of the CDR3 is TGTGCCAGCATCCCTCCAAGGACAGCGAACACTGAAGCTTTCTTT. It specifies CASIPPRTANTEAFF.

The chain combines TRBV5-1 with TRBJ2-7; D is unresolved. The germline CDR1 and CDR2 sequences are SGHRS and YFSETQ. The CDR3 sequence is 14 residues long. The V end lost 0 bases, the J end lost 4 bases, and 11 bases lay between the germline ends. DNA of the CDR3: TGCGCCAGCAGCTTGGTCTTAGAAGGTTACGAGCAGTACTTC. Translating gives CASSLVLEGYEQYF.

About this clone itself: One end of the junction fails to match germline, which may point to a read error. This chain connects TRBV28 to TRBJ1-1; a possible D gene is TRBD1 (5 bases). In germline, CDR1 is MDHEN, CDR2 SYDVKM. The CDR3 is made up of 15 amino acids. CDR3 nucleotide sequence: TGTGCCAGCAGTTTAAGTATCAGGGTGAAGACTGAAGCTTTCTTT. Residues: CASSLSIRVKTEAFF.

The rearrangement links TRBV7-9 to TRBJ2-7; 13 positions agree with TRBD2. This CDR3 comprises 19 residues. V lost 1 base to trimming and J lost 0 bases; unmatched junction nucleotides: 9. The germline V gene encodes CDR1 SEHNR and CDR2 FQNEAQ (reference sequence). The CDR3 DNA is TGTGCCAGCAGCTTAGTCGCTCGACTAGCGGGGGGCAGCTCCTACGAGCAGTACTTC. It codes for CASSLVARLAGGSSYEQYF.

This clone was counted once. The chain joins TRBV4-3 to TRBJ2-7; D is undetermined. The CDR3 has 15 residues. Looked up from germline, CDR1 is LGHNA and CDR2 is YSLEER. V gave up 1 base and J gave up 0 bases, with 10 bases separating them. This chain's CDR3 is CASSQGAESSYEQYF. CDR3 coding DNA: TGCGCCAGCAGCCAAGGGGCTGAAAGCTCCTACGAGCAGTACTTC.

The chain uses TRBV10-2 and TRBJ2-7; D remains ambiguous. The CDR3 has 15 amino acids. Germline V gives CDR1 WSHSY, CDR2 SAAADI. Trimming took off 0 bases at V and 2 bases at J, with 11 bases between the two ends. CDR3 in amino acids: CASSESRPSAYEQYF. The DNA of the CDR3 is TGCGCCAGCAGTGAGTCGAGGCCCTCTGCCTACGAGCAGTACTTC.

The chain joins TRBV28 to TRBJ1-2; 8 nucleotides match TRBD1. Germline V gene lookup returns CDR1 MDHEN and CDR2 SYDVKM. V shed 7 bases, J shed 6 bases, and the junction held 7 bases outside the gene matches. This CDR3 has 13 amino acids. The DNA for the CDR3 is TGTGCCAGCAAGGGACAGGTGAAGAATGGCTACACCTTC. Translated: CASKGQVKNGYTF.

J is TRBJ2-1 and V is TRBV9, with a possible D match to TRBD2 (5 bases). The CDR3 runs 13 residues. Germline lookup yields CDR1 SGDLS and CDR2 YYNGEE. Trimming took 0 bases from V and 15 from J, leaving 16 bases between them. The CDR3 protein is CASSVVSGGSRFF. The CDR3 nucleotides read TGTGCCAGCAGCGTAGTTAGTGGCGGGTCTAGGTTCTTC.

This clone occurred once. This chain uses TRBV9 with TRBJ1-2, with no clear D. CDR3 length: 14 residues. Germline V CDR1 and CDR2: SGDLS, YYNGEE. V was clipped by 0 bases and J by 2 bases, with 8 bases between them. This chain's CDR3 is CASSVGSGNYGYTF. The CDR3 coding sequence is TGTGCCAGCAGCGTAGGTAGCGGAAACTATGGCTACACCTTC. The full variable domain, rest sourced from reference TRBV9 and TRBJ1-2, is DSGVTQTPKHLITATGQRVTLRCSPRSGDLSVYWYQQSLDQGLQFLIQYYNGEERAKGNILERFSAQQFPDLHSELNLSSLELGDSALYFCASSVGSGNYGYTFGSGTRLTVV.

The gene calls are TRBV6-5 and TRBJ1-5; D possibly corresponds to TRBD1 (6 bases). Germline lookup yields CDR1 MNHEY and CDR2 SVGAGI. The germline V and J ends were trimmed by 5 bases and 5 bases, with 13 bases remaining between them. The CDR3 length is 14 residues. CDR3 in DNA: TGTGCCAGCAGTCGGACAGATTACGATCAGCCCCAGCATTTT. It codes for CASSRTDYDQPQHF.

The gene calls are TRBV6-1 and TRBJ1-5, with D possibly matching TRBD1 (5 bases). The CDR3 is 15 residues long. V was trimmed by 8 bases and J by 4 bases, leaving 18 bases between them. Germline values: CDR1 MNHNS, CDR2 SASEGT. The CDR3 bases are TGTGCCAGCCTGACTCCGGGACCGCGAAATCAGCCCCAGCATTTT. It specifies CASLTPGPRNQPQHF.

A few counts support this clone. The V call is TRBV7-2, the J call TRBJ2-3; D uncertain. CDR1 is SGHTA and CDR2 is FQGNSA in the germline V gene. This CDR3 has 16 residues. The ends were cut back, 3 bases at V and 0 bases at J, with 13 bases in the middle. The CDR3 loop reads CASSFEGPTSTDTQYF. CDR3 nucleotides: TGTGCCAGCAGCTTCGAAGGCCCGACAAGCACAGATACGCAGTATTTT.

The chain carries TRBV28 and TRBJ2-1; 10 nucleotides line up with TRBD1. This CDR3 region has 13 residues. Trimming at V came to 3 bases and at J to 15 bases, leaving 8 bases not matched to a gene. CDR1 is MDHEN, CDR2 SYDVKM, per germline. The CDR3, as DNA: TGTGCCAGCAGTTTGCCCCGGGACAGGGGCCGGTTCTTC. This sequence encodes CASSLPRDRGRFF.

This chain connects TRBV27 to TRBJ1-2; 7 nucleotides line up with TRBD1. The trim removed 5 bases at V and 6 bases at J, leaving 6 bases unmatched. The CDR3 is made up of 13 amino acids. In germline, CDR1 is MNHEY, CDR2 SMNVEV (reference sequence). The CDR3 nucleotides are TGTGCCAGCAGTCTAATTGGACAGGATGGCTACACCTTC. Its protein is CASSLIGQDGYTF.

The V gene is TRBV4-1, the J gene TRBJ2-7; possible D gene TRBD1, 6 bases. V lost 1 base and J lost 4, with 14 bases in between. Germline CDR1 and CDR2: MGHRA and YSYEKL. The CDR3 length is 15 residues. This CDR3 reads CASSQGEQGLYEQYF. CDR3 DNA sequence: TGCGCCAGCAGCCAAGGTGAACAGGGATTATACGAGCAGTACTTC.

This clone was seen only once. The chain recombines TRBV9 with TRBJ1-3; 8 bases fit TRBD1. Trimming cost V 3 bases and J 13 bases; bases outside gene matches: 9. Germline values: CDR1 SGDLS, CDR2 YYNGEE. The CDR3 totals 13 residues. CDR3 protein: CASSERGQAPIYF. CDR3 nucleotide sequence: TGTGCCAGCAGCGAGCGGGGACAGGCGCCGATATATTTT. Full variable domain (outside the CDR3, taken from reference TRBV9 and TRBJ1-3): DSGVTQTPKHLITATGQRVTLRCSPRSGDLSVYWYQQSLDQGLQFLIQYYNGEERAKGNILERFSAQQFPDLHSELNLSSLELGDSALYFCASSERGQAPIYFGEGSWLTVV.